One T cell receptor (beta chain) is described in this entry. Its antigen remains unidentified. Per-nucleotide qualities are absent, and no much larger clonotype sits a single base away. The immunoSEQ Assay, a bias-controlled multiplex PCR, was used to amplify TCRbeta CDR3 regions from genomic DNA. As for how the authors treated the data: The number of nucleated cells in each sample was estimated from the amplification of reference gene primers within the assay. Sequence reads were collapsed and filtered to measure the absolute abundance of every unique TCRbeta CDR3 rearrangement. Productive Simpson clonality was computed per sample as the square root of Simpson's diversity index over productive rearrangements. This immuneACCESS table, as held by TCRdb, lists in-frame sequences with V and J called but not all clones. Of the missing ones, under half trace to an unresolved V gene in checked studies; the others have no known cause. V, J and clone size derive from that table, while D and trimming were established from the DNA sequence. The sample includes over 250,000 clones, with around 87% observed a single time. The ten biggest clones cover approximately 5.3% of the sample.

Participants in the prospective study were enrolled through a virtual design, were aged roughly 18 to 100 years, and lived in about 25 United States geographic areas. In the prospective study, cohorts were assigned on the basis of participant-reported clinical history obtained from a screening survey and a study questionnaire. Recovered participants in ImmuneRACE Cohort 3 were defined by two consecutive negative NP/OP PCR tests, clearance by a healthcare professional, or resolution of symptoms. In the prospective study, mobile phlebotomists collected whole blood, serum and a nasopharyngeal or oropharyngeal swab from each participant. Additional blood draws and questionnaires over an approximately two-month period could optionally be provided by prospective study participants. Blood samples from the prospective study were shipped frozen or at room temperature prior to DNA extraction. This specimen comes from a study of blood T cell repertoires in COVID-19 (dated by TCRdb to the early 2020s). Regarding the study in general: Samples covering the acute and convalescent phases of COVID-19 were provided by collaborators in the United States, Italy and Spain. The prospective study material was composed of cDNA or gDNA derived from T cells, B-cell-depleted T cells, or PBMCs. Deeply sampled blood TCRbeta repertoires from subjects exposed to, actively infected with, or recovered from COVID-19 were included in the dataset. The repertoires were released in a freely available public database meant as a resource for research on the immune response to SARS-CoV-2. Samples came from the ongoing ImmuneRACE study (first 160 participants) plus 1,254 subjects from 6 global collaborators. Nearly every sample came with metadata listing a de-identified subject ID, COVID-19 status, age in years and sex. Where HLA class I and class II types were available, the types were taken from metadata supplied by the sample provider, not from assay-based typing.

Including cysteine and phenylalanine, the CDR3 has 18 amino acids. The read is trimmed to its CDR3 DNA, 54 bases read in frame from base 1. The germline V gene supplies CDR1 MDHEN and CDR2 SYDVKM. V is reduced by 6 bases and J by 0 bases, leaving a spacing of 24 bases between them. Results and caveats for the whole study, not just this receptor: The amount of clinical and demographic metadata varied by source and participant and was provided uncurated.

Sequenced sample: PBMCs or T cells enriched from blood (not recorded which). This sequence originates from a woman aged 25 to 45 who had recovered from COVID-19. Rearrangement joined TRBV28 to TRBJ2-7; TRBD2 is possibly the D segment (6 matching bases). Here is the DNA: TGTGCCAGCAGCTTCCTGGCTCTGGGGGGTCTTAGCTCCTACGAGCAGTACTTC. It translates to CASSFLALGGLSSYEQYF. Beyond the CDR3, the reference TRBV28 and TRBJ2-7 genes provide the residues; the full variable domain reads: DVKVTQSSRYLVKRTGEKVFLECVQDMDHENMFWYRQDPGLGLRLIYFSYDVKMKEKGDIPEGYSVSREKKERFSLILESASTNQTSMYLCASSFLALGGLSSYEQYFGPGTRLTVT.